Shown below are 29 T cell receptor beta chains from a single sample sequenced in a study of blood T cell repertoires in COVID-19. The data were produced by immunoSEQ multiplex PCR, yet TCRdb's version contains in-frame clones alone and is incomplete. Of about 250,000 clones listed, approximately 91% are singletons. The sequencing sample was made of peripheral blood. These receptors originate from a man aged 25-45 years with COVID-19, enrolled during active disease.

The table lists this clone with a count of one. The rearrangement joins TRBV11-2 to TRBJ2-5; D perhaps matches TRBD2 (6 bases). Trimming stripped 2 bases from V and 5 bases from J, with 9 bases between. CDR3 length: 13 amino acids. CDR1 is SGHAT and CDR2 is FQNNGV in the germline V gene. CDR3 nucleotides: TGTGCCAGCAGCTTATCGGGGGATGAGACCCAGTACTTC. Translated, it gives CASSLSGDETQYF.

This clone was picked up one time. J is TRBJ2-5 and V is TRBV18; TRBD2 agrees at 10 bases. Germline CDR1 is KGHSH and CDR2 is LQKENI. The trim removed 1 base at V and 3 bases at J, leaving 2 bases unmatched. The CDR3 sequence is 15 residues long. The CDR3 DNA follows: TGTGCCAGCTCACCACGGGGGACTAGCGAAGAGACCCAGTACTTC. This translates into CASSPRGTSEETQYF.

V and J are TRBV27 and TRBJ1-2; weak D call: TRBD1 (5 bases). V shed 2 bases and J shed 2 bases, with 12 bases lying between them. This CDR3 contains 15 residues. Germline values: CDR1 MNHEY, CDR2 SMNVEV (reference sequence). The CDR3 sequence: CASSLGSGRNYGYTF. As DNA, the CDR3 is TGTGCCAGCAGTTTAGGGTCAGGGCGCAACTATGGCTACACCTTC.

This sequence joins TRBV7-2 and TRBJ2-7; 8 bases are shared with TRBD2. V shed 5 bases, J shed 2 bases, and the junction held 2 bases outside the gene matches. Germline V lookup: CDR1 SGHTA, CDR2 FQGNSA. The CDR3 extends over 13 amino acids. This CDR3 reads CASSRGGTYEQYF. CDR3 DNA sequence: TGTGCCAGCAGCCGGGGGGGCACCTACGAGCAGTACTTC.

The gene calls are TRBV9 and TRBJ1-4, with TRBD1 matching 9 bases. From germline, CDR1 is SGDLS and CDR2 YYNGEE. The CDR3 is 14 residues long. With 3 bases clipped from V and 11 bases from J, the junction kept 8 bases outside the gene matches. CDR3 loop: CASSAKGQGTKLFF. The DNA of the CDR3 is TGTGCCAGCAGCGCTAAAGGACAGGGGACGAAACTGTTTTTT.

The chain links TRBV6-5 to TRBJ2-2; 7 nucleotides line up with TRBD1. In germline, CDR1 is MNHEY, CDR2 SVGAGI. The CDR3 is 15 amino acids. The trim removed 7 bases at V and 3 bases at J, leaving 8 bases unmatched. The CDR3 DNA follows: TGTGCCAGCAAGGGACAGCCATCCGACACCGGGGAGCTGTTTTTT. Its translation is CASKGQPSDTGELFF.

This sequence joins TRBV19 and TRBJ1-6, with 9 positions matching TRBD1. V shed 3 bases, J shed 0 bases, and the junction held 6 bases outside the gene matches. CDR3 length: 18 amino acids. Germline V lookup: CDR1 LNHDA, CDR2 SQIVND (reference sequence). CDR3 residues: CASSMLQGASSYNSPLHF. The DNA of the CDR3 is TGTGCCAGTAGTATGTTACAGGGGGCGAGCTCCTATAATTCACCCCTCCACTTT. Based on the CDR3 plus reference TRBV19 and TRBJ1-6, the full variable domain is DGGITQSPKYLFRKEGQNVTLSCEQNLNHDAMYWYRQDPGQGLRLIYYSQIVNDFQKGDIAEGYSVSREKKESFPLTVTSAQKNPTAFYLCASSMLQGASSYNSPLHFGNGTRLTVT.

V usage is TRBV10-3 and J usage is TRBJ2-3; 9 bases agree with TRBD2. Germline values: CDR1 ENHRY, CDR2 SYGVKD. The CDR3 totals 14 residues. Losses at the gene ends were 3 bases for V and 6 bases for J; bases not matched to a gene: 4. In nucleotides, the CDR3 is TGTGCCATCAGTGATCGGACTAGCGAGGATACGCAGTATTTT. Its protein is CAISDRTSEDTQYF.

The chain is built from TRBV6-6 and TRBJ1-5; 7 nucleotides align to TRBD1. This CDR3 has 14 residues. After removal of 7 bases from V and 3 bases from J, the junction contained 6 bases not matched to a gene. The germline V gene encodes CDR1 MNHNY and CDR2 SVGAGI (reference sequence). CDR3: CASTEGQYNQPQHF. Here the CDR3 DNA reads TGTGCCAGCACCGAGGGACAGTACAATCAGCCCCAGCATTTT.

Only a few counts were recorded for this clone. The V and J genes are TRBV13 and TRBJ1-5; 7 positions match TRBD1. Trimming took 2 bases from V and 6 from J; bases not matched to a gene: 7. The CDR3 runs to 15 residues. In germline, CDR1 is PRHDT, CDR2 FYEKMQ (reference sequence). The CDR3 nucleotides are TGTGCCAGCAGCTTAAAGGGGGCGATCGGTCAGCCCCAGCATTTT. Protein product: CASSLKGAIGQPQHF.

The chain couples TRBV6-5 to TRBJ2-1, with D possibly TRBD2 on 5 matching bases. CDR1 and CDR2 (germline): MNHEY, SVGAGI. The CDR3 loop spans 12 amino acids. The V and J ends lost 4 bases and 10 bases respectively, with 11 bases between them. The CDR3 spells CASSFAGKEQFF. The CDR3 DNA is TGTGCCAGCAGTTTCGCCGGGAAAGAGCAGTTCTTC.

J is TRBJ2-3 and V is TRBV3-1 (or the pseudogene TRBV3-2); possible D gene TRBD2, 5 bases. CDR1 is LGHDT, CDR2 YNNKEL, per germline (reference sequence). The CDR3 loop spans 16 amino acids. V lost 0 bases and J 1 base, leaving 11 bases between the germline ends. The DNA for the CDR3 is TGTGCCAGCAGCCAAGATTGGACTGCGGGCACAGATACGCAGTATTTT. The encoded protein is CASSQDWTAGTDTQYF.

This rearrangement joins TRBV5-6 to TRBJ2-5; D is perhaps TRBD1 (5 bases). Per germline, CDR1 SGHDT and CDR2 YYEEEE. The ends were cut back, 2 bases at V and 2 bases at J, with 13 bases in the middle. The CDR3 is made up of 15 amino acids. The CDR3 here is CASSFRIRGQETQYF. The CDR3 nucleotides read TGTGCCAGCAGCTTCCGAATAAGGGGTCAAGAGACCCAGTACTTC.

This chain joins TRBV19 and TRBJ2-4, with D maybe TRBD1 (6 bases). Per germline, CDR1 LNHDA and CDR2 SQIVND (reference sequence). V shed 6 bases and J shed 1 base, with 13 bases lying between them. The CDR3 length is 15 residues. The CDR3 nucleotides read TGTGCCAGTAGCACAGGGCCGGGGGCCAAAAACATTCAGTACTTC. Its protein is CASSTGPGAKNIQYF.

The rearrangement joins TRBV3-1 (or the pseudogene TRBV3-2) to TRBJ2-2, with D maybe TRBD2 (6 bases). V lost 6 bases and J 6 bases, leaving 11 bases between the germline ends. There are 13 residues in the CDR3. The germline CDR1 and CDR2 sequences are LGHDT and YNNKEL (reference sequence). The CDR3 nucleotides are TGTGCCAGCAGTCCGACTAGTCCCGGGGAGCTGTTTTTT. Residues: CASSPTSPGELFF.

The chain has TRBV5-4 and TRBJ2-2; 7 bases match TRBD1. The CDR3 contains 13 residues. The V and J ends lost 9 bases and 1 base, in that order; junction bases with no gene match: 3. Germline V lookup: CDR1 SGHNT, CDR2 YYREEE (reference sequence). The CDR3 nucleotides are TGTGCCAACCGACAGGGGAACACCGGGGAGCTGTTTTTT. Its translation is CANRQGNTGELFF. The full variable domain, completed using reference TRBV5-4 and TRBJ2-2, is ETGVTQSPTHLIKTRGQQVTLRCSSQSGHNTVSWYQQALGQGPQFIFQYYREEENGRGNFPPRFSGLQFPNYSSELNVNALELDDSALYLCANRQGNTGELFFGEGSRLTVL.

This clone was seen more than once but under ten times. The chain couples TRBV3-1 (or the pseudogene TRBV3-2) to TRBJ1-4; TRBD1 agrees at 7 bases. Trimming at V came to 1 base and at J to 7 bases, leaving 6 bases not matched to a gene. The CDR3 totals 15 residues. Germline CDR1 and CDR2: LGHDT and YNNKEL (reference sequence). Here the CDR3 DNA reads TGTGCCAGCAGCCAAGGCTCTCAGGGGGGTGAAAAACTGTTTTTT. The encoded protein is CASSQGSQGGEKLFF.

CDR3 residues: CASSEYQGIEAFF. CDR3 coding DNA: TGTGCCAGCAGTGAATACCAGGGAATTGAAGCTTTCTTT. The chain has TRBV6-1 and TRBJ1-1; D perhaps matches TRBD1 (5 bases). Germline V gene sequence: CDR1 MNHNS, CDR2 SASEGT. This CDR3 is built from 13 residues. Trimming removed 2 bases at V and 7 bases at J, with 11 bases between.

In this sample, this clone turned up once. This sequence joins TRBV18 and TRBJ1-6; tentatively, D is TRBD1 (5 bases). Trimming shortened V by 1 base and J by 5 bases, and 15 bases separated the two germline ends. Germline CDR1 KGHSH, CDR2 LQKENI. The CDR3 is 17 residues long. CDR3 region: CASSPQAGPRNNSPLHF. The CDR3 DNA is TGTGCCAGCTCACCACAGGCAGGGCCTAGAAATAATTCACCCCTCCACTTT.

The V gene is TRBV5-1, the J gene TRBJ2-7, with 9 positions matching TRBD1. V gave up 4 bases and J gave up 6 bases; unmatched junction bases: 8. CDR3 length: 14 residues. The germline CDR1 and CDR2 sequences are SGHRS and YFSETQ. For the CDR3, the DNA is TGCGCCAGCAGCATTCCGGGACAGGGTGGCGAGCAGTACTTC. Its translation is CASSIPGQGGEQYF. Using reference TRBV5-1 and TRBJ2-7 for the parts outside the CDR3, the full variable domain is KAGVTQTPRYLIKTRGQQVTLSCSPISGHRSVSWYQQTPGQGLQFLFEYFSETQRNKGNFPGRFSGRQFSNSRSEMNVSTLELGDSALYLCASSIPGQGGEQYFGPGTRLTVT.

This sequence joins TRBV11-1 and TRBJ2-5, with a weak D call TRBD2 (5 bases). Germline CDR1 SGHAT, CDR2 FQDESV (reference sequence). V gave up 2 bases and J gave up 5 bases, with 12 bases separating them. CDR3 length: 14 amino acids. The DNA of the CDR3 is TGTGCCAGCAGCTTAAGGTGGGAGCGGGAGACCCAGTACTTC. Protein: CASSLRWERETQYF.

J is TRBJ2-5 and V is TRBV3-1 (or the pseudogene TRBV3-2); possibly TRBD2 for D (6 bases). CDR1 and CDR2 (germline): LGHDT, YNNKEL (reference sequence). CDR3 length: 14 residues. V was cut by 5 bases and J by 2 bases, with 12 bases left in between. As DNA, the CDR3 is TGTGCCAGCAGCTACGGGACTCCGCAAGAGACCCAGTACTTC. Its protein is CASSYGTPQETQYF.

V and J are TRBV7-9 and TRBJ2-5; 7 nucleotides match TRBD2. The CDR3 runs 15 residues. V lost 1 base and J lost 1; bases outside the gene matches: 3. Germline loops: CDR1 SEHNR, CDR2 FQNEAQ (reference sequence). CDR3 sequence: CASSLGTSVQETQYF. CDR3 DNA sequence: TGTGCCAGCAGCTTAGGGACTAGTGTCCAAGAGACCCAGTACTTC.

CDR3 DNA sequence: TGTGCCAGCAGCTTAGTTGGCGGGGGGGCCTGGGAGACCCAGTACTTC. It codes for CASSLVGGGAWETQYF. The J gene is TRBJ2-5, the V gene TRBV11-2, with 9 positions matching TRBD2. This CDR3 is 16 amino acids long. In germline, CDR1 is SGHAT, CDR2 FQNNGV. The junction had 8 bases not matched to a gene; V was cut back by 1 base and J by 5 bases.

V gene TRBV4-1 combines with J gene TRBJ2-7; 8 bases map to TRBD2. V lost 0 bases, J lost 3 bases, and 7 bases stayed unmatched. This CDR3 region has 16 residues. Germline values: CDR1 MGHRA, CDR2 YSYEKL. CDR3 nucleotides: TGCGCCAGCAGCCAAGAGGGGTCGCGGGGGGTCTACGAGCAGTACTTC. This translates into CASSQEGSRGVYEQYF.

Comments on this clone: Other DNA variants within this sample encode the same CDR3. The chain recombines TRBV12-3 or TRBV12-4 with TRBJ1-4; TRBD1 is a possible D gene (6 bases). This CDR3 is 13 amino acids long. V was trimmed by 5 bases and J by 10 bases, leaving 14 bases between them. The CDR3 spells CASSPSARGKLFF. CDR3 DNA sequence: TGTGCCAGCAGTCCATCTGCCAGGGGAAAACTGTTTTTT.

The rearrangement links TRBV6-4 to TRBJ1-1; the match to TRBD1 covers 8 bases. With V trimmed by 5 bases and J by 5 bases, 7 bases remained unmatched. The CDR3 covers 14 residues. Germline V gene sequence: CDR1 MRHNA, CDR2 SNTAGT. This CDR3 is CASSPDRTGTEAFF. As DNA, the CDR3 is TGTGCCAGCAGTCCCGACCGGACAGGGACTGAAGCTTTCTTT.

The chain combines TRBV18 with TRBJ1-2; 9 bases agree with TRBD1. CDR3 length equals 15 residues. The germline V gene encodes CDR1 KGHSH and CDR2 LQKENI. Germline trimming cut 5 bases from V and 0 bases from J; bases unmatched to any gene: 4. For the CDR3, the DNA is TGTGCCAGCTCATCGCGACAGGGGGCTAACTATGGCTACACCTTC. Translating it yields CASSSRQGANYGYTF.

The rearrangement joins TRBV5-1 to TRBJ2-1; 10 bases line up with TRBD1. From germline, CDR1 is SGHRS and CDR2 YFSETQ. CDR3 length: 15 amino acids. The V and J ends lost 1 base and 4 bases, in that order; junction bases with no gene match: 2. The CDR3 coding sequence is TGCGCCAGCAGCTTGAAGGGACAGGGGTACAATGAGCAGTTCTTC. Translation gives CASSLKGQGYNEQFF. Full variable domain (rest looked up from reference TRBV5-1 and TRBJ2-1): KAGVTQTPRYLIKTRGQQVTLSCSPISGHRSVSWYQQTPGQGLQFLFEYFSETQRNKGNFPGRFSGRQFSNSRSEMNVSTLELGDSALYLCASSLKGQGYNEQFFGPGTRLTVL.